Reported below is one T cell receptor (beta chain). Clones were read by immunoSEQ multiplex PCR, and TCRdb kept only the in-frame ones, dropping some. The repertoire includes around 72,000 clones, 89% of them detected once, and more than 9.5% sits in the top ten. The record originates from a study of OX40 agonist ivuxolimab in advanced cancers. Germline CDR1 and CDR2: SGHTA and FQGNSA. CDR3 size: 15 residues. With 2 bases clipped from V and 3 bases from J, the junction kept 3 bases outside the gene matches. This receptor was obtained from an adult with an advanced solid tumor such as melanoma, head and neck, liver or kidney cancer. Sample: CD4+ or CD8+ T cells sorted from blood, taken in a trial of the OX40 agonist ivuxolimab. The chain links TRBV7-2 to TRBJ2-1, with 8 bases that match TRBD1. CDR3 region: CASSLQGAGYNEQFF. Written as DNA, the CDR3 is TGTGCCAGCAGCTTACAGGGGGCCGGCTACAATGAGCAGTTCTTC.